In its sample, the clone carrying this TCR beta chain was seen a few times. This sample stems from a study of T-cell reconstitution after alpha-beta-depleted transplantation in children. This CDR3 has 16 residues. The V gene lost 5 bases and the J gene lost 3 bases, with 19 bases spanning the gap. Per the germline V gene, CDR1 is SEHNR and CDR2 is FQNEAQ (reference sequence). The TCRbeta library incorporated unique molecular identifiers. TCRdb independently ran MiXCR on the PCR reads; one entry per CDR3 protein. Of 440,000 or so distinct CDR3 sequences in the sample, about 11% are singletons; the top ten hold roughly 6%.

Sequencing used PBMCs from the stem cell graft donor, obtained from the stem cell graft. This chain links TRBV7-9 with TRBJ2-5, with TRBD2 as a possible D gene (5 bases). The TCR sequence derives from a human donor who donated a stem cell graft to a child with acute myeloid leukemia. The CDR3 region has the DNA TGTGCCAGCAGCCTGAAATCCGGACTCACAAAAGAGACCCAGTACTTC. Translation: CASSLKSGLTKETQYF.